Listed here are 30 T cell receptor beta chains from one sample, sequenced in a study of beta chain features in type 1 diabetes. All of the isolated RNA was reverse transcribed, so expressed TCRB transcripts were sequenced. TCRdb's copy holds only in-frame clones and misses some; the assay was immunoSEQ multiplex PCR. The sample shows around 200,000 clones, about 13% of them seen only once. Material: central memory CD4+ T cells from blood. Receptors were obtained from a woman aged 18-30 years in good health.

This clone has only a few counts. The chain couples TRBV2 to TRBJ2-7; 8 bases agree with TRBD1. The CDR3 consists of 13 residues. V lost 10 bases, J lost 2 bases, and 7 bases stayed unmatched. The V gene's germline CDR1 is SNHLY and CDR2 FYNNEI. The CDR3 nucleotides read TGTGCCAACTGCTTGGACAGGGCCTACGAGCAGTACTTC. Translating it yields CANCLDRAYEQYF.

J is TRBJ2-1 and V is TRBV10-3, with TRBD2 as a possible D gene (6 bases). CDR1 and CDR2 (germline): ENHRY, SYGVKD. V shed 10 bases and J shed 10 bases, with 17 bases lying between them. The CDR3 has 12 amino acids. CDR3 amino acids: CATAAREWEQFF. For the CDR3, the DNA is TGTGCCACCGCGGCCCGGGAGTGGGAGCAGTTCTTC.

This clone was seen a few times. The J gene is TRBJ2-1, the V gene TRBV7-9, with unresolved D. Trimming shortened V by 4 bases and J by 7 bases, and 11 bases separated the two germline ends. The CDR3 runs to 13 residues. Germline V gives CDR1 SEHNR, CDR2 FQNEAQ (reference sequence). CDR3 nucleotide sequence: TGTGCCAGCAGCTCTTACGTACGGAATGAGCAGTTCTTC. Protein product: CASSSYVRNEQFF.

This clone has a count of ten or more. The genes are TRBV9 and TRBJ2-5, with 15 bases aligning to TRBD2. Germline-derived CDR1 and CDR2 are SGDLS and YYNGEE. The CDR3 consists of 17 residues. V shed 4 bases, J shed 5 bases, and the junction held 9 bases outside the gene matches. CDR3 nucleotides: TGTGCCAGCAGCCGGGGACTAGCGGGAGGCATTGGGGAGACCCAGTACTTC. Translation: CASSRGLAGGIGETQYF.

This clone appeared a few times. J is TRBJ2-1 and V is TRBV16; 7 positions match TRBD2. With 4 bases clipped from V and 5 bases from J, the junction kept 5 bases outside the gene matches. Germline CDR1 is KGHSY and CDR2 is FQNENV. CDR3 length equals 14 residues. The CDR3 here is CASSRRLADNEQFF. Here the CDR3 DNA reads TGTGCCAGCAGCCGTCGGCTAGCGGACAATGAGCAGTTCTTC.

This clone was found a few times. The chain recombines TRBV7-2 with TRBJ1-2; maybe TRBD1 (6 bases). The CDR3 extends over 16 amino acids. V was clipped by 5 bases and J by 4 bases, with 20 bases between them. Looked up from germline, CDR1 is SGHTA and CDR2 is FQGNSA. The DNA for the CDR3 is TGTGCCAGCAGCGGGGGAGGGGGAGCTGGCAGCTATGGCTACACCTTC. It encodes CASSGGGGAGSYGYTF.

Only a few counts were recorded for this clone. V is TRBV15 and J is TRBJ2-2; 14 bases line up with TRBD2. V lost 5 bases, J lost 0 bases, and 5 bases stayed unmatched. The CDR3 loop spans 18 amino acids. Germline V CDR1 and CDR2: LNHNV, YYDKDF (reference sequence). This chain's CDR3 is CATSFGTSGRANTGELFF. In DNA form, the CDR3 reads TGTGCCACCAGCTTTGGGACTAGCGGGAGAGCGAACACCGGGGAGCTGTTTTTT.

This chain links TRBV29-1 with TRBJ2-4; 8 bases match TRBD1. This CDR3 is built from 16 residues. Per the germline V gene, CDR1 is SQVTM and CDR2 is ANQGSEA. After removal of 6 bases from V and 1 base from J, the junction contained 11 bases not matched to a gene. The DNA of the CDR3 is TGCAGCGTCGGAGCAGGGGGCGTCTGGGCCAAAAACATTCAGTACTTC. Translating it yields CSVGAGGVWAKNIQYF.

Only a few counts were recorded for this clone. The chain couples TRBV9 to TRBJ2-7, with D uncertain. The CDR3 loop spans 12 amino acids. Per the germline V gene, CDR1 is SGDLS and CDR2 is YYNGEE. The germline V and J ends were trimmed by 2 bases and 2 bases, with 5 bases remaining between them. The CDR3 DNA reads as TGTGCCAGCAGCGTCGGTACCTACGAGCAGTACTTC. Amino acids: CASSVGTYEQYF. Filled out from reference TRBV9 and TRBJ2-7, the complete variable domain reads DSGVTQTPKHLITATGQRVTLRCSPRSGDLSVYWYQQSLDQGLQFLIQYYNGEERAKGNILERFSAQQFPDLHSELNLSSLELGDSALYFCASSVGTYEQYFGPGTRLTVT.

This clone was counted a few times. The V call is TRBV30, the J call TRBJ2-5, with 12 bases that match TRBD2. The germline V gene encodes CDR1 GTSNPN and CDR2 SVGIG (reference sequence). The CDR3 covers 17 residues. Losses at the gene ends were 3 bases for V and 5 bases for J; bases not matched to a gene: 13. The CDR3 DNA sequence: TGTGCCTGGAGCGTCGGCCCGACTAGCGGGAGAGAGGAGACCCAGTACTTC. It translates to CAWSVGPTSGREETQYF. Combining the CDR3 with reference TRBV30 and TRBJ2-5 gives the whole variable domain SQTIHQWPATLVQPVGSPLSLECTVEGTSNPNLYWYRQAAGRGLQLLFYSVGIGQISSEVPQNLSASRPQDRQFILSSKKLLLSDSGFYLCAWSVGPTSGREETQYFGPGTRLLVL.

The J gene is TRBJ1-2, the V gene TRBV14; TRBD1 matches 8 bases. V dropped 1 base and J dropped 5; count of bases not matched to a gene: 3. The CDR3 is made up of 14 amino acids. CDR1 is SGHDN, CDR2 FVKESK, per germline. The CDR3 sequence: CASSQGTGWYGYTF. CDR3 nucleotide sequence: TGTGCCAGCAGCCAAGGGACAGGGTGGTATGGCTACACCTTC.

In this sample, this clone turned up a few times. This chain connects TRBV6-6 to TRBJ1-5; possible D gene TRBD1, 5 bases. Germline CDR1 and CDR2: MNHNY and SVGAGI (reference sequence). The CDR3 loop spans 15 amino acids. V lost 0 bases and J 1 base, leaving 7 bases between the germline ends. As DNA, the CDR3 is TGTGCCAGCAGTTACTCGGGGGGGAGCAATCAGCCCCAGCATTTT. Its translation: CASSYSGGSNQPQHF.

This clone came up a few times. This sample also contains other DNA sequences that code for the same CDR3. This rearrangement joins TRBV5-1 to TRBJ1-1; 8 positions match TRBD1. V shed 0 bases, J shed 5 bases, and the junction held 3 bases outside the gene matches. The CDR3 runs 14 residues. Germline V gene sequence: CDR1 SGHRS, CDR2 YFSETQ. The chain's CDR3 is CASSLEQGGTEAFF. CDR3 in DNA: TGCGCCAGCAGCTTGGAACAGGGGGGAACTGAAGCTTTCTTT.

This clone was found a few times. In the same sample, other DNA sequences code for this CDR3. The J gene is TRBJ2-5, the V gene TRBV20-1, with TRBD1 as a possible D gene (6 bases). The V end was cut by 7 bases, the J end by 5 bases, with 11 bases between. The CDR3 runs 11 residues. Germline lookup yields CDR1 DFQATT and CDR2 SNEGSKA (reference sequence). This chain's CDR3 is CSVSDRETQYF. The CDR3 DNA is TGCAGTGTTTCAGACAGGGAGACCCAGTACTTC.

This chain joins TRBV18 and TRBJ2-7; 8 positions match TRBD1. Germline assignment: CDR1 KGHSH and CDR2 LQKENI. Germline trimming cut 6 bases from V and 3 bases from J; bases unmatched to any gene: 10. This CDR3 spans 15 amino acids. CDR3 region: CASSSGTGISYEQYF. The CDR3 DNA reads TGTGCCAGCTCCTCCGGGACAGGTATTAGCTACGAGCAGTACTTC.

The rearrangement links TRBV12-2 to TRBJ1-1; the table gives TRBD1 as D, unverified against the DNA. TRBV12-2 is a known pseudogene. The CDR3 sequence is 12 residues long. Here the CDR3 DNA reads TGTGCAAGTCGCTTAGAGGGGACTGAAGCTTTCTTT. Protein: CASRLEGTEAFF.

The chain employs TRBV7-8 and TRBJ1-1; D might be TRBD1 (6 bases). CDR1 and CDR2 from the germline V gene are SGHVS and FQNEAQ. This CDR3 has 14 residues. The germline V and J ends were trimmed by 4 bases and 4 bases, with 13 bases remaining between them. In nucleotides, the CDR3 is TGTGCCAGCAGCTCCAAACGAGGGGGCACTGAAGCTTTCTTT. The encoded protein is CASSSKRGGTEAFF.

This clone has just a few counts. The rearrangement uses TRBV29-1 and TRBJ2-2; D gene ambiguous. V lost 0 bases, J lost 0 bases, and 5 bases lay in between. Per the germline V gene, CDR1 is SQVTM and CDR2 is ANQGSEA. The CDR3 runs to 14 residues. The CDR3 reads CSVEDEANTGELFF. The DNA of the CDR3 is TGCAGCGTTGAAGACGAGGCGAACACCGGGGAGCTGTTTTTT.

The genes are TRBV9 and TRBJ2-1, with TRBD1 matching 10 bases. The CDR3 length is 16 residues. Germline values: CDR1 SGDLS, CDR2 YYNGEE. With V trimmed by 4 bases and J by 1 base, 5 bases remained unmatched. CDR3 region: CASSPRDRGSYNEQFF. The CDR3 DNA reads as TGTGCCAGCAGCCCCCGGGACAGGGGTTCCTACAATGAGCAGTTCTTC.

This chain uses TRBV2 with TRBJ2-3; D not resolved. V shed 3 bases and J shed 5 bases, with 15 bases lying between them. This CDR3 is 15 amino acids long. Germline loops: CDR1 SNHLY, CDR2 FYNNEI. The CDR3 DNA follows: TGTGCCAGCAGTGACTCCGGTCTGATTAGAGATACGCAGTATTTT. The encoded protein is CASSDSGLIRDTQYF.

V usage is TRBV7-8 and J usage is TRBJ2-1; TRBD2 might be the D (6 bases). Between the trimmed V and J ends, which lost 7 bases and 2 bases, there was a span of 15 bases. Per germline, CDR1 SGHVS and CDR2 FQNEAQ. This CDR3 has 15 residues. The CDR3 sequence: CASTKGAGPYNEQFF. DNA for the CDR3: TGTGCCAGCACTAAGGGAGCGGGCCCCTACAATGAGCAGTTCTTC. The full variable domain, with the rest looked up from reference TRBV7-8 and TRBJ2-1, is GAGVSQSPRYKVAKRGQDVALRCDPISGHVSLFWYQQALGQGPEFLTYFQNEAQLDKSGLPSDRFFAERPEGSVSTLKIQRTQQEDSAVYLCASTKGAGPYNEQFFGPGTRLTVL.

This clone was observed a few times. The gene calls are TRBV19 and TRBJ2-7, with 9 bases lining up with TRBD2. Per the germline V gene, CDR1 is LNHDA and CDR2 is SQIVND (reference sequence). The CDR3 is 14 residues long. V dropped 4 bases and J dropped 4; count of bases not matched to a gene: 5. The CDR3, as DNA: TGTGCCAGTAGTACCAGCGGGAGGATGTACGAGCAGTACTTC. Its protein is CASSTSGRMYEQYF.

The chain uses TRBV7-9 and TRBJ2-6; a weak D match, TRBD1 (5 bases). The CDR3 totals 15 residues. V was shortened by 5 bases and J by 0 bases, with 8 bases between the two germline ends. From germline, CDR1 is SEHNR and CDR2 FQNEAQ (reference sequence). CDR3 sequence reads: CASSRQFSGANVLTF. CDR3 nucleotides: TGTGCCAGCAGCCGACAGTTCTCTGGGGCCAACGTCCTGACTTTC.

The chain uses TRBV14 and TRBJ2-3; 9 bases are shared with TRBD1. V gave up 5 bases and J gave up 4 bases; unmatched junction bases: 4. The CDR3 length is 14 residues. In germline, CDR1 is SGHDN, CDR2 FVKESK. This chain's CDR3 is CASSSRTGADTQYF. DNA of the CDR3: TGTGCCAGCAGCTCCCGGACAGGGGCAGATACGCAGTATTTT.

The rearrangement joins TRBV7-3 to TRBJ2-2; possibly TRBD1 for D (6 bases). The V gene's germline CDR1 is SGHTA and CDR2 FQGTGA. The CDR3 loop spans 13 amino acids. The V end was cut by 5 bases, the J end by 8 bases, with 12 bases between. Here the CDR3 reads CASSTGQSGELFF. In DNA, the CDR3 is TGTGCCAGCAGCACAGGACAGTCAGGGGAGCTGTTTTTT.

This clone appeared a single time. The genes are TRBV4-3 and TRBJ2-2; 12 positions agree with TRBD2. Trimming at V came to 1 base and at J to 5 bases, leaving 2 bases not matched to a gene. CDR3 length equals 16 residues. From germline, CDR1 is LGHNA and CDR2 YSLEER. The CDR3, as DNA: TGCGCCAGCAGCCAAGCTAGCGGGAGGGCAACCGGGGAGCTGTTTTTT. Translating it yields CASSQASGRATGELFF.

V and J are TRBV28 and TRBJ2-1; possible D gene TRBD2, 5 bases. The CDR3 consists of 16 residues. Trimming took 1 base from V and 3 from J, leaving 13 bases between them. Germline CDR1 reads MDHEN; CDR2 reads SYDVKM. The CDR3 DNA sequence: TGTGCCAGCAGTTTATCGAATCCGGGGAACTACAATGAGCAGTTCTTC. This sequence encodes CASSLSNPGNYNEQFF. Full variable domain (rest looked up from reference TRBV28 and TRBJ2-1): DVKVTQSSRYLVKRTGEKVFLECVQDMDHENMFWYRQDPGLGLRLIYFSYDVKMKEKGDIPEGYSVSREKKERFSLILESASTNQTSMYLCASSLSNPGNYNEQFFGPGTRLTVL.

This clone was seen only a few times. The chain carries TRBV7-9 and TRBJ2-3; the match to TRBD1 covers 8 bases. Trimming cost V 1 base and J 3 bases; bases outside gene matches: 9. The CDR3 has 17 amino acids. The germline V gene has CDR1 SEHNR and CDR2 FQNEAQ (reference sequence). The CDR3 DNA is TGTGCCAGCAGCTTAGGGCTCGACAGGGGTCCAACAGATACGCAGTATTTT. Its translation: CASSLGLDRGPTDTQYF.

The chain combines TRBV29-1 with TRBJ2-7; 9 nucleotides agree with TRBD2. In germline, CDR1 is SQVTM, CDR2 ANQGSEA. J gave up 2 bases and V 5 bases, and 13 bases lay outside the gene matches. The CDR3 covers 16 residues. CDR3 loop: CSVLGAAGGPAYEQYF. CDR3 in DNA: TGCAGCGTTTTGGGGGCGGCGGGAGGGCCCGCCTACGAGCAGTACTTC.

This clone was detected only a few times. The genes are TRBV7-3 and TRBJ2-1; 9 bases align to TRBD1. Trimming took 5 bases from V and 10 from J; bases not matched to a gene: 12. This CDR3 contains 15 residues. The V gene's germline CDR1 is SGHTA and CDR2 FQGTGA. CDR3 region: CASSPNAQGAGEQFF. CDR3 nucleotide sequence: TGTGCCAGCAGCCCCAATGCACAGGGGGCGGGGGAGCAGTTCTTC.